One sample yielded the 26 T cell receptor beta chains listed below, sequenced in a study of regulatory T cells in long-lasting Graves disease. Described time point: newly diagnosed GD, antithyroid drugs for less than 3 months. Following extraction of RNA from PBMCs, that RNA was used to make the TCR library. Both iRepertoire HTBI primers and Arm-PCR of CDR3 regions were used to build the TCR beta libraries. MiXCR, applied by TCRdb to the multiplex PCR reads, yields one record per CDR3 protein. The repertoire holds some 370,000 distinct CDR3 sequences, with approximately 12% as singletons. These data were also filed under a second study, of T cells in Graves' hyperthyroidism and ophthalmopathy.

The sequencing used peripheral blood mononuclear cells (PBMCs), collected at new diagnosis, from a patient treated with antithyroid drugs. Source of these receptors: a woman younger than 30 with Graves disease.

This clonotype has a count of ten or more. The CDR3 loop is CASSHPTGASVSGTKNTYNEQFF. CDR3 coding DNA: TGTGCCAGCAGCCATCCGACAGGGGCCAGCGTCTCTGGAACTAAGAATACCTACAATGAGCAGTTCTTC. This rearrangement joins TRBV11-1 to TRBJ2-1, with TRBD1 matching over 8 bases. The germline V gene encodes CDR1 SGHAT and CDR2 FQDESV (reference sequence). The ends lost 5 bases at V and 2 bases at J; junction bases unmatched: 29. This CDR3 has 23 residues. Using reference TRBV11-1 and TRBJ2-1 for the parts outside the CDR3, the full variable domain is EAEVAQSPRYKITEKSQAVAFWCDPISGHATLYWYRQILGQGPELLVQFQDESVVDDSQLPKDRFSAERLKGVDSTLKIQPAELGDSAMYLCASSHPTGASVSGTKNTYNEQFFGPGTRLTVL.

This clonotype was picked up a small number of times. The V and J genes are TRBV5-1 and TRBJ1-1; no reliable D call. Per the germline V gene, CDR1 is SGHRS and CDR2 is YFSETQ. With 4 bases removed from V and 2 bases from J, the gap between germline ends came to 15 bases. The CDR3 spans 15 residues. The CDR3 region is CASSPGGGGNTEAFF. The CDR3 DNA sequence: TGCGCCAGCAGCCCGGGAGGAGGCGGAAACACTGAAGCTTTCTTT. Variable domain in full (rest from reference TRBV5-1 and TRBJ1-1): KAGVTQTPRYLIKTRGQQVTLSCSPISGHRSVSWYQQTPGQGLQFLFEYFSETQRNKGNFPGRFSGRQFSNSRSEMNVSTLELGDSALYLCASSPGGGGNTEAFFGQGTRLTVV.

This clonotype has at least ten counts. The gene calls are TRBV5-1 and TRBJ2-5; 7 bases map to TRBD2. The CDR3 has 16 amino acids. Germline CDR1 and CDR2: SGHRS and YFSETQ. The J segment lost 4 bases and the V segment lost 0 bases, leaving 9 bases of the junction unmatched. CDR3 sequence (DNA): TGCGCCAGCAGCTTGGGAGTAAGGGGACTATTAGAGACCCAGTACTTC. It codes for CASSLGVRGLLETQYF. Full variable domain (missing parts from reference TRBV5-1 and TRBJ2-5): KAGVTQTPRYLIKTRGQQVTLSCSPISGHRSVSWYQQTPGQGLQFLFEYFSETQRNKGNFPGRFSGRQFSNSRSEMNVSTLELGDSALYLCASSLGVRGLLETQYFGPGTRLLVL.

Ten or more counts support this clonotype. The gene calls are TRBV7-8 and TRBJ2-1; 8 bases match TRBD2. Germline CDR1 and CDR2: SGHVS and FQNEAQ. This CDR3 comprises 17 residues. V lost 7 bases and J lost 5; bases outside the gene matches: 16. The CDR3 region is CASILGVAGGTNNEQFF. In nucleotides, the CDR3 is TGTGCCAGCATCCTCGGGGTGGCGGGAGGTACCAACAATGAGCAGTTCTTC.

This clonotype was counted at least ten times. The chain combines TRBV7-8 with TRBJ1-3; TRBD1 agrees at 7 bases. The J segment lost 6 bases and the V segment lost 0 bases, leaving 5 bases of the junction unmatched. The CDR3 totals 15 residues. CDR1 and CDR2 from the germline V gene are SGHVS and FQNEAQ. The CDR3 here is CASSLARQGENTIYF. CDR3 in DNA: TGTGCCAGCAGCTTAGCGCGTCAGGGGGAAAACACCATATATTTT.

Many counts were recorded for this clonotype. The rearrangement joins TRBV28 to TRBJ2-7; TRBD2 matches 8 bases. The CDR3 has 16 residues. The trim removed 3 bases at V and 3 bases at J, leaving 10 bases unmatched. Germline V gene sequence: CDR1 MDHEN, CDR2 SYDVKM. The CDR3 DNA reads TGTGCCAGCAGTTTCGGGAGGGGTAGGGTGCTCTACGAGCAGTACTTC. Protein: CASSFGRGRVLYEQYF.

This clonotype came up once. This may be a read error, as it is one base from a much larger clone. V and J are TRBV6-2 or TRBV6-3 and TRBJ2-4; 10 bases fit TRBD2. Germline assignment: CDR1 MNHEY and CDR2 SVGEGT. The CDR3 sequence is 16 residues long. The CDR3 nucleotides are TGTGCCAGCAGTTACGCGATAGCGGGGGGAGAAAACACTCAGTACTTC. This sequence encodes CASSYAIAGGENTQYF.

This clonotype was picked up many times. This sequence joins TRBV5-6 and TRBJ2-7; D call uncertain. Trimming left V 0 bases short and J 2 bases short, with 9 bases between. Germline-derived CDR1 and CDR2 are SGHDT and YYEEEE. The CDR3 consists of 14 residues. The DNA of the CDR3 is TGTGCCAGCAGCTTGGCTATCACAGCCTACGAGCAGTACTTC. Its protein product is CASSLAITAYEQYF. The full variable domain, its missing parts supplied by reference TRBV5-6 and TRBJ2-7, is DAGVTQSPTHLIKTRGQQVTLRCSPKSGHDTVSWYQQALGQGPQFIFQYYEEEERQRGNFPDRFSGHQFPNYSSELNVNALLLGDSALYLCASSLAITAYEQYFGPGTRLTVT.

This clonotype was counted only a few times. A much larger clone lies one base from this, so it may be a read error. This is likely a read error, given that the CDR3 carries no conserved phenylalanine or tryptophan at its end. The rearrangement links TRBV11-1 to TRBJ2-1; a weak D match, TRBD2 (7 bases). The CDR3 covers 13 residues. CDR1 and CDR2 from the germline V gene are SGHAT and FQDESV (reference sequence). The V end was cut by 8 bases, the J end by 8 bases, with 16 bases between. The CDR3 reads CASGRGFGYEQFL. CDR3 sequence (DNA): TGTGCCAGCGGGAGGGGGTTTGGGTATGAGCAGTTCCTC.

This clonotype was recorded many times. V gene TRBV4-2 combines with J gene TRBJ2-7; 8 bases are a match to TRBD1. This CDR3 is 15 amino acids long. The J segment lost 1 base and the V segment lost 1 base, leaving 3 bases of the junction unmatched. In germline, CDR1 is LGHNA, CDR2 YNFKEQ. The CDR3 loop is CASSQGTGYSYEQYF. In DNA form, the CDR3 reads TGTGCCAGCAGCCAAGGGACAGGGTATTCCTACGAGCAGTACTTC.

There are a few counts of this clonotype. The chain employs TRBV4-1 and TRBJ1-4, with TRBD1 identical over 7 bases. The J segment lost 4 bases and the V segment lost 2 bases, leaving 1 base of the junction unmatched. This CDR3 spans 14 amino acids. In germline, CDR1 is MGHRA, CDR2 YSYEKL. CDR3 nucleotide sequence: TGCGCCAGCAGCCAAACAGGGGATAATGAAAAACTGTTTTTT. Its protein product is CASSQTGDNEKLFF.

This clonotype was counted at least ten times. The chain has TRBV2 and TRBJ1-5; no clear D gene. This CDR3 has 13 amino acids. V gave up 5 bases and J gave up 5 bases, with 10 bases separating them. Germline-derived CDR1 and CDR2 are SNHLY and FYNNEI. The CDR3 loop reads CASSSRTDQPQHF. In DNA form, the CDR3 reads TGTGCCAGCAGTTCCAGGACTGATCAGCCCCAGCATTTT.

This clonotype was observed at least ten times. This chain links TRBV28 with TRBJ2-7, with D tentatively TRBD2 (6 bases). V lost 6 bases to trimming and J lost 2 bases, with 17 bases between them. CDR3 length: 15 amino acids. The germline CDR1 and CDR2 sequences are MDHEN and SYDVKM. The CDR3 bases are TGTGCCAGCAGCAGAATGGGACTCAAAGCCTACGAGCAGTACTTC. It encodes CASSRMGLKAYEQYF.

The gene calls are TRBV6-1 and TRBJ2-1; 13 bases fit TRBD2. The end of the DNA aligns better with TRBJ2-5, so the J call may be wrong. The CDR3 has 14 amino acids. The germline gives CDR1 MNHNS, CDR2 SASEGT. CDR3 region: CASSRTSGRSPQYF. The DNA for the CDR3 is TGTGCCAGCAGTCGGACTAGCGGGAGATCTCCCCAGTACTTC.

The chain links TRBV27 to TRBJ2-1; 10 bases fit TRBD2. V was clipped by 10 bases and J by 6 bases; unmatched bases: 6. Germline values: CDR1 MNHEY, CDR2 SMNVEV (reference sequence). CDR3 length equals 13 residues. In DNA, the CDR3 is TGTGCCACCCGTATAGCGGGAGGCAATGAGCAGTTCTTC. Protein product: CATRIAGGNEQFF.

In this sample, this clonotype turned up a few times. Here the CDR3 reads CASSRLGEGRYEQFF. DNA for the CDR3: TGTGCCAGCTCTCGATTAGGGGAGGGCCGCTATGAGCAGTTCTTC. V and J are TRBV18 and TRBJ2-1, with TRBD2 matching 7 bases. The CDR3 has 15 residues. CDR1 KGHSH and CDR2 LQKENI come from the germline V gene. Trimming at V came to 6 bases and at J to 8 bases, leaving 13 bases not matched to a gene.

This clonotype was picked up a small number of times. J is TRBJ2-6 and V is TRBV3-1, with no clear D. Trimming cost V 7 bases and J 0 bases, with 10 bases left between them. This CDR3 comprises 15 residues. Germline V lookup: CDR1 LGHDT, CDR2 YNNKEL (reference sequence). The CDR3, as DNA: TGTGCCAGCAACCGAGCAGTCTCTGGGGCCAACGTCCTGACTTTC. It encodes CASNRAVSGANVLTF.

CDR3 loop: CASSQEGGAAGYYGYTF. The CDR3 DNA reads TGCGCCAGCAGCCAAGAGGGGGGGGCGGCTGGATACTATGGCTACACCTTC. The chain is built from TRBV4-3 and TRBJ1-2; a possible D gene is TRBD1 (6 bases). The ends were cut back, 0 bases at V and 3 bases at J, with 17 bases in the middle. The CDR3 has 17 amino acids. CDR1 is LGHNA and CDR2 is YSLEER in the germline V gene.

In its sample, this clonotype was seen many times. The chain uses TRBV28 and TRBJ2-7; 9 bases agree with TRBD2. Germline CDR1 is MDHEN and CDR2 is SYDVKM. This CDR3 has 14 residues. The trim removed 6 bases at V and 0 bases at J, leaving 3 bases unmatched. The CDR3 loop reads CASRRAGGSYEQYF. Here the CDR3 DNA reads TGTGCCAGCAGACGAGCGGGAGGCTCCTACGAGCAGTACTTC.

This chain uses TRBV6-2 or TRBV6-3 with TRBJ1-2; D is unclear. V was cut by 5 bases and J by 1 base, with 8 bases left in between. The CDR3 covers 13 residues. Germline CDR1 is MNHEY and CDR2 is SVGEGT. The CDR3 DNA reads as TGTGCCAGCAGTGTTGACCTTAACTATGGCTACACCTTC. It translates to CASSVDLNYGYTF.

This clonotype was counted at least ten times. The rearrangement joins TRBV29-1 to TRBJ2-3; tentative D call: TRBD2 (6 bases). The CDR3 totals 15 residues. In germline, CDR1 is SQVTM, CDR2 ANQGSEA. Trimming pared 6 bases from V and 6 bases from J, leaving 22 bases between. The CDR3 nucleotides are TGCAGCGTCCAAAGCCAAGCGGGTCTAGGGGATACGCAGTATTTT. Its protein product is CSVQSQAGLGDTQYF.

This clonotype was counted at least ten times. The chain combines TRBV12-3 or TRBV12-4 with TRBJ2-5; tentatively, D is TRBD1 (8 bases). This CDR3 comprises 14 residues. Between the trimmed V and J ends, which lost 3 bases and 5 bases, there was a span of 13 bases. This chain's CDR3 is CASSFTGGGETQYF. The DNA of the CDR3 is TGTGCCAGCAGTTTTACAGGGGGGGGGGAGACCCAGTACTTC.

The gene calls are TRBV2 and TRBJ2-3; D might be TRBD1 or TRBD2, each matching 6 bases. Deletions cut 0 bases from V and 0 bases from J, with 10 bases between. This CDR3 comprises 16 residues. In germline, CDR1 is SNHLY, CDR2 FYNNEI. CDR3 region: CASSEALGGSTDTQYF. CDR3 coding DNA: TGTGCCAGCAGTGAAGCGTTAGGGGGGAGCACAGATACGCAGTATTTT.

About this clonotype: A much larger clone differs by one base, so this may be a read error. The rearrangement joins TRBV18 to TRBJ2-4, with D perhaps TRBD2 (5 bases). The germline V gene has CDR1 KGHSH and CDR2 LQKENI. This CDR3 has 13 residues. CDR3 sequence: CASSLTRENIRYF. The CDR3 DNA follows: TGTGCCAGCTCACTCACTAGAGAGAACATTCGGTACTTC.

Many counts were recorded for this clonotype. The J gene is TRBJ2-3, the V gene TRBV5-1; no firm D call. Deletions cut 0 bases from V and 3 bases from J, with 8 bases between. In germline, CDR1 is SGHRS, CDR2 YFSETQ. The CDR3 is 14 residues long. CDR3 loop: CASSLVQITDTQYF. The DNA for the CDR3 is TGCGCCAGCAGCTTGGTGCAGATTACAGATACGCAGTATTTT.

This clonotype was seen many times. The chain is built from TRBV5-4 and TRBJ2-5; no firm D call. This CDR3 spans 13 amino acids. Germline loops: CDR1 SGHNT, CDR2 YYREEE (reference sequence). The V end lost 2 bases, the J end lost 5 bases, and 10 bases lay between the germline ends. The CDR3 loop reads CASSFGGRETQYF. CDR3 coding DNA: TGTGCCAGCAGCTTCGGTGGGCGGGAGACCCAGTACTTC.